This T cell receptor beta chain was documented in a study of blood T cell repertoires in COVID-19. Study background: Acute-phase and convalescent COVID-19 samples originated in the United States, Italy and Spain. The cDNA or gDNA used as material had been derived from T cells, B-cell-depleted T cells, or PBMCs.

This clone was detected ten times or more. Germline CDR1 MNHEY, CDR2 SMNVEV (reference sequence). V shed 3 bases, J shed 5 bases, and the junction held 13 bases outside the gene matches. This CDR3 comprises 17 residues. Produced via immunoSEQ multiplex PCR; TCRdb's table is partial and in-frame only. The sample shows under 300,000 clones, 70% to 90% of them seen only once. The rearrangement links TRBV27 to TRBJ1-1, with 9 bases aligning to TRBD1. The TCR originated in a young woman with acute or convalescent COVID-19. The sample was peripheral blood. For the CDR3, the DNA is TGTGCCAGCAGTTTGGGGTATGGGGACAGGGTGGAAACTGAAGCTTTCTTT. Protein product: CASSLGYGDRVETEAFF.